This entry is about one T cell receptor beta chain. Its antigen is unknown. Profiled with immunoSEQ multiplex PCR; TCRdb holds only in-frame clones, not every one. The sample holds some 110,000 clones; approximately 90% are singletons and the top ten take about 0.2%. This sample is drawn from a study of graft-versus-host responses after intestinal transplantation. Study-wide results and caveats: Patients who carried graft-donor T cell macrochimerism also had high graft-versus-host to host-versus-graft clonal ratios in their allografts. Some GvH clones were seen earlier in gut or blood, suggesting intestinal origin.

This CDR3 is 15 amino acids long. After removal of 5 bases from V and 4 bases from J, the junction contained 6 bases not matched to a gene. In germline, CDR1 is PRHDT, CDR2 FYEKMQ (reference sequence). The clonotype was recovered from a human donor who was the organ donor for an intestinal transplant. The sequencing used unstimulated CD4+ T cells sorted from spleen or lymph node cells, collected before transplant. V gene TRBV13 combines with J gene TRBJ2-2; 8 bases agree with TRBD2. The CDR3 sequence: CASSRLAGSTGELFF. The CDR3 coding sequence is TGTGCCAGCAGCCGATTAGCGGGATCCACCGGGGAGCTGTTTTTT.